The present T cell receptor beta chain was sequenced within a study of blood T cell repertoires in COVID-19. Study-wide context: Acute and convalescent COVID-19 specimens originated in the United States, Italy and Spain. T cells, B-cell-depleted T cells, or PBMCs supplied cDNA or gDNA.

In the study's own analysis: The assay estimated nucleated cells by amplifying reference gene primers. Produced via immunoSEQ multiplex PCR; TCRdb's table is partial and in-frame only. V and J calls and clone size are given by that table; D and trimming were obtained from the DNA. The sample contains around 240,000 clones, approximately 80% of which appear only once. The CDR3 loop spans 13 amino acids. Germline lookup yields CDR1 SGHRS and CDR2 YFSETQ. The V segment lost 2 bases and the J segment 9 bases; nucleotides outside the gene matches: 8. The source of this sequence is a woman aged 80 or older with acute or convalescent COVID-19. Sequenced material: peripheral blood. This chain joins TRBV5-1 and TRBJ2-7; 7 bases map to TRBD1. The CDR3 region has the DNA TGCGCCAGCAGCTTCACAGGGGATGCGGGGCAGTACTTC. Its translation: CASSFTGDAGQYF. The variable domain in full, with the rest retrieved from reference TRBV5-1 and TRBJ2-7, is KAGVTQTPRYLIKTRGQQVTLSCSPISGHRSVSWYQQTPGQGLQFLFEYFSETQRNKGNFPGRFSGRQFSNSRSEMNVSTLELGDSALYLCASSFTGDAGQYFGPGTRLTVT.